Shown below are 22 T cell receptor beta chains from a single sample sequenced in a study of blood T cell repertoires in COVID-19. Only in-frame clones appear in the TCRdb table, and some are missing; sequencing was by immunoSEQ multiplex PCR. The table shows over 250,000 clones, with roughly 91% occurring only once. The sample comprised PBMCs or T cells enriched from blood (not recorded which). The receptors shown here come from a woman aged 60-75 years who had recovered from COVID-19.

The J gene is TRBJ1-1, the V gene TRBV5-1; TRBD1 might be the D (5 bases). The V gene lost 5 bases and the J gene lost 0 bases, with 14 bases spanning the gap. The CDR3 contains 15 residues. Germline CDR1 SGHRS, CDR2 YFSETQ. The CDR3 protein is CASRPTTELNTEAFF. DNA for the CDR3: TGCGCCAGCAGACCTACGACAGAATTGAACACTGAAGCTTTCTTT.

The CDR3: CASSYSETGGHRAFF. DNA for the CDR3: TGTGCCAGCAGTTACTCCGAAACGGGGGGTCACAGGGCTTTCTTT. V and J are TRBV6-5 and TRBJ1-1; TRBD1 might be the D (5 bases). The CDR3 is made up of 15 amino acids. CDR1 and CDR2 from the germline V gene are MNHEY and SVGAGI. V was cut by 0 bases and J by 11 bases, with 19 bases left in between.

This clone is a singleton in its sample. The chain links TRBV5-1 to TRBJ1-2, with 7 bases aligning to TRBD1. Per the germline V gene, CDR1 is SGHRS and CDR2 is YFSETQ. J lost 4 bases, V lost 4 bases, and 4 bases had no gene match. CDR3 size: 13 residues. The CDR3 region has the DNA TGCGCCAGCAGCCTCGGGACAGTCTATGGCTACACCTTC. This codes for CASSLGTVYGYTF.

The CDR3 spells CASSRGGETQYF. DNA of the CDR3: TGCGCCAGCAGCCGCGGGGGCGAGACCCAGTACTTC. This chain uses TRBV4-1 with TRBJ2-5; tentatively, D is TRBD2 (7 bases). The length of the CDR3 is 12 residues. Germline V lookup: CDR1 MGHRA, CDR2 YSYEKL. The V gene lost 4 bases and the J gene lost 5 bases, with 8 bases spanning the gap.

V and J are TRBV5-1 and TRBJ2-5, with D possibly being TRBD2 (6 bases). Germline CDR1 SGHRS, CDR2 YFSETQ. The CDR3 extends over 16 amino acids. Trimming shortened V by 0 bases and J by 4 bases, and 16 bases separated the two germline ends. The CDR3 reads CASSLAGGGVAETQYF. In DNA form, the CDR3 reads TGCGCCAGCAGCTTGGCAGGTGGAGGGGTAGCAGAGACCCAGTACTTC.

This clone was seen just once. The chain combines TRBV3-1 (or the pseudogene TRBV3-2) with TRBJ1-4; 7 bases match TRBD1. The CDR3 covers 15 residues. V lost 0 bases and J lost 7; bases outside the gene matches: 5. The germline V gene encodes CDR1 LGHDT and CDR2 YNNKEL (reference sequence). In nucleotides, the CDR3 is TGTGCCAGCAGCCAAGATCAGAACAGGGGTGAAAAACTGTTTTTT. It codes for CASSQDQNRGEKLFF.

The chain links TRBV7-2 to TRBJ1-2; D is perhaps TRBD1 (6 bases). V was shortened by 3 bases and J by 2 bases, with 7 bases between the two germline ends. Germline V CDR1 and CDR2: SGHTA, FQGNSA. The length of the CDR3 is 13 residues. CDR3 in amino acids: CASSLDSNYGYTF. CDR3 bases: TGTGCCAGCAGCTTGGACAGCAACTATGGCTACACCTTC.

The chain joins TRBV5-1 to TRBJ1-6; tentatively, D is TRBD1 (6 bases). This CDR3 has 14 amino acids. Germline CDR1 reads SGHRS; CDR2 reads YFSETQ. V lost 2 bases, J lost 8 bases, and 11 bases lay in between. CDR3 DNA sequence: TGCGCCAGCAGCTTACAGGGTGGGGATTCACCCCTCCACTTT. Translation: CASSLQGGDSPLHF.

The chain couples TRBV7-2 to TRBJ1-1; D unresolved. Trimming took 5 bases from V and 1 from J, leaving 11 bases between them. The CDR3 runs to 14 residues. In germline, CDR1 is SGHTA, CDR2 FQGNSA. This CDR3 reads CASSPHNTNTEAFF. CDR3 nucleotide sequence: TGTGCCAGCAGCCCCCACAACACGAACACTGAAGCTTTCTTT. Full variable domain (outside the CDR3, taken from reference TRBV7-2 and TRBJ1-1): GAGVSQSPSNKVTEKGKDVELRCDPISGHTALYWYRQSLGQGLEFLIYFQGNSAPDKSGLPSDRFSAERTGGSVSTLTIQRTQQEDSAVYLCASSPHNTNTEAFFGQGTRLTVV.

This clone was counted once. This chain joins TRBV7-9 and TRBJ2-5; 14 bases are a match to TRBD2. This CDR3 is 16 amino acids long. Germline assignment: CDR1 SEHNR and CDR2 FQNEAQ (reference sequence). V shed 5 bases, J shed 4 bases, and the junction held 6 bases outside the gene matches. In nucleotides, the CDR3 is TGTGCCAGCAGCATGGGACTAGCGGGGGCGGGAGAGACCCAGTACTTC. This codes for CASSMGLAGAGETQYF. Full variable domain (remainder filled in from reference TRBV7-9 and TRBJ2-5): DTGVSQNPRHKITKRGQNVTFRCDPISEHNRLYWYRQTLGQGPEFLTYFQNEAQLEKSRLLSDRFSAERPKGSFSTLEIQRTEQGDSAMYLCASSMGLAGAGETQYFGPGTRLLVL.

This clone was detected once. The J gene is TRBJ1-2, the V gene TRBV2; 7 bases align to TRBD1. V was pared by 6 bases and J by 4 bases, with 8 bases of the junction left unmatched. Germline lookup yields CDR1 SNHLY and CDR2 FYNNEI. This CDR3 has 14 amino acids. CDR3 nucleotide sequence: TGTGCCAGCAGAGAGACAGGGACCCTCTATGGCTACACCTTC. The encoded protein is CASRETGTLYGYTF.

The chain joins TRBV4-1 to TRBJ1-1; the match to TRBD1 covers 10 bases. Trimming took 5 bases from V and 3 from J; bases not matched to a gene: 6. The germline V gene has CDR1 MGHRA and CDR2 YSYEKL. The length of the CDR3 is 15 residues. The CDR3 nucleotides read TGCGCCAGCAGCGACGGGGGACAGGGGCACACTGAAGCTTTCTTT. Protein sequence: CASSDGGQGHTEAFF.

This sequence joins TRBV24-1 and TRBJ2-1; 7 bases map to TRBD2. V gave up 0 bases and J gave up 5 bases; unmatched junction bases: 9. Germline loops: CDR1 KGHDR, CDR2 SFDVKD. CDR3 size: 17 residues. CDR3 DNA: TGTGCCACCAGTGATTTGCGGGGGGAAGCGGGGAACAATGAGCAGTTCTTC. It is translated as CATSDLRGEAGNNEQFF.

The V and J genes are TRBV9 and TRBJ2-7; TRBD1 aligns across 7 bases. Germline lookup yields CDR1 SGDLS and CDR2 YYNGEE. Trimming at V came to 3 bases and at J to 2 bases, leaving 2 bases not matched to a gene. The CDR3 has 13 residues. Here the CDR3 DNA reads TGTGCCAGCAGCGCACAGGGGACCTACGAGCAGTACTTC. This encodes CASSAQGTYEQYF.

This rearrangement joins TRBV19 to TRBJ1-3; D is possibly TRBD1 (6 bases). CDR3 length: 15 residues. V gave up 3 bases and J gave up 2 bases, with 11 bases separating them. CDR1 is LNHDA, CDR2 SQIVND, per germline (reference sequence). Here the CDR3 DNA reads TGTGCCAGTAGTATCTGGGGGCCTACTGGAAACACCATATATTTT. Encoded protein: CASSIWGPTGNTIYF.

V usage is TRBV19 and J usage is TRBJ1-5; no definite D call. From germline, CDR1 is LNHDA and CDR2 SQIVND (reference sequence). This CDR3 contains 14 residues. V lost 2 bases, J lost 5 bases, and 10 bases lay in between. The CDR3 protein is CASSITVIDQPQHF. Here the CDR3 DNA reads TGTGCCAGTAGTATAACGGTCATAGATCAGCCCCAGCATTTT.

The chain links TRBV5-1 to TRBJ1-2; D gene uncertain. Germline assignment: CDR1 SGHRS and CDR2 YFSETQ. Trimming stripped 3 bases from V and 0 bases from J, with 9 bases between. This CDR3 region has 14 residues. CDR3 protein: CASSSSTANYGYTF. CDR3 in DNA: TGCGCCAGCAGCTCCTCCACAGCTAACTATGGCTACACCTTC.

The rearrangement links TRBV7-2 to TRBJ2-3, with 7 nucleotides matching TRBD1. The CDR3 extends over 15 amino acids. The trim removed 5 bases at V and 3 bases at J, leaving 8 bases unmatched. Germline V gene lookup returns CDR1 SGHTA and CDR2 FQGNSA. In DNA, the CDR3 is TGTGCCAGCAGCCAACGACAGGGTGGGACAGATACGCAGTATTTT. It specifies CASSQRQGGTDTQYF.

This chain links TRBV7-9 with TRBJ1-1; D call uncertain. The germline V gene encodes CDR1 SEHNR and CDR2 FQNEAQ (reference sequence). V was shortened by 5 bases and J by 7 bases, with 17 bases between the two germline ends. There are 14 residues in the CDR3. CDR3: CASSPRGGYSEAFF. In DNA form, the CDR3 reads TGTGCCAGCAGCCCACGTGGAGGGTATAGTGAAGCTTTCTTT.

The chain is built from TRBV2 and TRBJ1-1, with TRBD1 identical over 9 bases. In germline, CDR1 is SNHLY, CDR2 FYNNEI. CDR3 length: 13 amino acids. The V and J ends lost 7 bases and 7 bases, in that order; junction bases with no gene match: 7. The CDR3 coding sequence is TGTGCCAGCACCCGGACAGGGGAGGTTGAAGCTTTCTTT. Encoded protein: CASTRTGEVEAFF. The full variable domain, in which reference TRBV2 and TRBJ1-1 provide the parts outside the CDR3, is EPEVTQTPSHQVTQMGQEVILRCVPISNHLYFYWYRQILGQKVEFLVSFYNNEISEKSEIFDDQFSVERPDGSNFTLKIRSTKLEDSAMYFCASTRTGEVEAFFGQGTRLTVV.

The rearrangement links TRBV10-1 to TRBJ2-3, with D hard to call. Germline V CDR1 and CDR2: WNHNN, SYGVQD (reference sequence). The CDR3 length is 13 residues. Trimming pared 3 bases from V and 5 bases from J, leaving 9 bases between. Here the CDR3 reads CASSETIQDTQYF. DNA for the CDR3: TGCGCCAGCAGTGAAACCATACAAGATACGCAGTATTTT.

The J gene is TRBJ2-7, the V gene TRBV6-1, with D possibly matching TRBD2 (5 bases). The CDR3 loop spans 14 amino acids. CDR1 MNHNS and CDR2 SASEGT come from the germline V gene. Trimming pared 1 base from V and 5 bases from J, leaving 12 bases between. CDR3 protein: CASSEGGKVHEQYF. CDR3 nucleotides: TGTGCCAGCAGTGAAGGAGGGAAAGTCCACGAGCAGTACTTC.